The source of this T cell receptor (beta chain) is a study of PD-1 blockade in classical Hodgkin lymphoma. Whole-study results and caveats: Complete responders' baseline diversity resembled that of newly diagnosed patients. There was a significant rise in CD4+ TCR diversity by C4D1, with no such rise for CD8+.

Sequencing was performed with immunoSEQ multiplex PCR; in TCRdb, only in-frame clones are kept and a portion is missing. The sample lists some 33,000 clones; 72% were seen once. A word on this clone: Its target is not known.

This CDR3 has 15 residues. Germline V gives CDR1 SGHVS, CDR2 FQNEAQ. V dropped 4 bases and J dropped 2; count of bases not matched to a gene: 3. Stated time point: cycle 4 day 1 (C4D1), after 5 to 7 weeks of nivolumab. Relapse was seen in all patients after autologous stem cell transplantation, and brentuximab vedotin exposure was variable. Complete response, partial response or progressive disease constituted the best responses recorded. The chain joins TRBV7-8 to TRBJ2-3, with TRBD2 matching over 10 bases. The sequence was collected from a human donor with classical Hodgkin lymphoma. Source: peripheral blood mononuclear cells (PBMCs), taken before the fourth cycle of nivolumab. This CDR3 is CASSSGTSATDTQYF. The CDR3, as DNA: TGTGCCAGCAGCTCCGGGACTAGCGCCACAGATACGCAGTATTTT.